A selection of T cell receptor beta chains follows, all from one sample in a study of Tregs in tolerant kidney transplant recipients. This table comes from immunoSEQ multiplex PCR, and its TCRdb copy is limited to in-frame clones, with some not included. The sample includes roughly 250,000 clones, 65% to 85% of them seen just once. Sequenced material: CD4+ T cells from blood. Receptors originate from a human donor in good health. Each CDR3 is given with its conserved first and last residue. Each record gives: V gene, clone size, J gene, D gene, CDR3 DNA, CDR3 protein. D genes are given only for firm matches. Size tells how often a clone was seen (once, few, many) or the class of an expanded clone, and some rows leave it out.

TRBV2,.,TRBJ1-2,.,TGTGCCAGCAGTGTATCAGGATCCTATGGCTACACCTTC,CASSVSGSYGYTF
TRBV6-6,.,TRBJ1-5,.,TGTGCCACGGCGAATCAGCCCCAGCATTTT,CATANQPQHF
TRBV27,.,TRBJ2-1,.,TGTGCCAGCAGTCGCAGGGTAATAGATGAGCAGTTCTTC,CASSRRVIDEQFF
TRBV2,.,TRBJ1-2,.,TGTGCCAGCATCACCCAGGGAACTAACTATGGCTACACCTTC,CASITQGTNYGYTF
TRBV5-4,.,TRBJ1-2,TRBD1,TGTGCCAGCAGCGCTACCGCAGGGGGGCATGGGTATGGCTACACCTTC,CASSATAGGHGYGYTF
TRBV5-1,few,TRBJ1-1,.,TGCGCCAGCAGCTTGGTGGTGGGCTCTGAAGCTTTCTTT,CASSLVVGSEAFF
TRBV18,.,TRBJ1-4,.,TGTGCCAGCTCACCACGGGGGGGCACTAATGAAAAACTGTTTTTT,CASSPRGGTNEKLFF
TRBV7-6,.,TRBJ2-1,.,TGTGCCAGCAGCTTGGTCAGTGGCGGTGAGCAGTTCTTC,CASSLVSGGEQFF
TRBV6-5,few,TRBJ1-1,.,TGTGCCAGCAGTTCCACCAGACAGAGAATGAACACTGAAGCTTTCTTT,CASSSTRQRMNTEAFF
TRBV6-1,few,TRBJ2-5,.,TGTGCCAGCAGCCGGGCCCAAGAGACCCAGTACTTC,CASSRAQETQYF
TRBV5-1,.,TRBJ2-3,TRBD2,TGCGCCAGCAGTTTCGGGACTAGCGGGAGTAATGAGGGGACAGATACGCAGTATTTT,CASSFGTSGSNEGTDTQYF
TRBV13,.,TRBJ1-2,.,TGTGCCAGCAGCTTAGGGGGGCCAAACTATGGCTACACCTTC,CASSLGGPNYGYTF
TRBV15,.,TRBJ2-1,.,TGTGCCACCAGCAGAGGTTGGGCCAACAATGAGCAGTTCTTC,CATSRGWANNEQFF
TRBV11-2,.,TRBJ2-2,TRBD2,TGTGCCAGCAGCTTGGGACTAGCGCACACCGGGGAGCTGTTTTTT,CASSLGLAHTGELFF
TRBV6-5,once,TRBJ1-4,.,TGTGCCAGCAGCCGCCGGGGCGGGGAAAAACTGTTTTTT,CASSRRGGEKLFF
TRBV7-6,.,TRBJ2-3,.,TGTGCCAGCAGCTTAGGCTCCGGCGGGGGCACAGATACGCAGTATTTT,CASSLGSGGGTDTQYF
TRBV19,.,TRBJ1-3,.,TGTGCCAGTAGCAGGGTCTTTTCTGGAAACACCATATATTTT,CASSRVFSGNTIYF
TRBV27,.,TRBJ2-1,TRBD2,TGTGCCAGCAGTTCAAAATTGGTGGCGGGAGGGGGTCATGAGCAGTTCTTC,CASSSKLVAGGGHEQFF
TRBV6-4,few,TRBJ2-1,.,TGTGCCAGCAGTGACTCAGGGGAGCAGGAGCAGTTCTTC,CASSDSGEQEQFF
TRBV27,once,TRBJ1-2,TRBD1,TGTGCCAGCAGTTTATTCCGACAGGGAGGGAACTATGGCTACACCTTC,CASSLFRQGGNYGYTF
TRBV2,few,TRBJ1-6,.,TGTGCCATCCAGAGTGGTGTTAATTCACCCCTCCACTTT,CAIQSGVNSPLHF
TRBV9,.,TRBJ1-2,TRBD1,TGTGCCAGCAGCGTAGCTTATTATGTCGGACAGGGGGCACGAGGCTACACCTTC,CASSVAYYVGQGARGYTF
TRBV5-1,.,TRBJ1-5,.,TGCGCCAGCAGCATTGACAGTGGCAATCAGCCCCAGCATTTT,CASSIDSGNQPQHF
TRBV5-1,.,TRBJ2-3,.,TGCGCCAGCAGCGTCAGAAAGACAGATACGCAGTATTTT,CASSVRKTDTQYF
TRBV2,.,TRBJ2-7,.,TGTGCCAGCAGTGAACTCCCACCCCTACACGAGCAGTACTTC,CASSELPPLHEQYF
TRBV11-2,.,TRBJ1-4,.,TGTGCCAGCAGCTTAGAAAGGGGGAGGTTTAATGAAAAACTGTTTTTT,CASSLERGRFNEKLFF
TRBV5-4,once,TRBJ1-2,.,TGTGCCAGCAGCTTGTACCCCGAGAACTATGGCTACACCTTC,CASSLYPENYGYTF
TRBV6-1,.,TRBJ1-5,.,TGTGCCAGCAGTGAGGTCTATAGCAATCAGCCCCAGCATTTT,CASSEVYSNQPQHF
TRBV25-1,.,TRBJ1-6,.,TGTGCCAGCAGTGAACAGGGACCGCTAAATTCACCCCTCCACTTT,CASSEQGPLNSPLHF
TRBV9,.,TRBJ1-1,.,TGTGCCAGCAGCGTAGGGAGTAAGAACACTGAAGCTTTCTTT,CASSVGSKNTEAFF
TRBV19,.,TRBJ1-2,.,TGTGCCAGTAGTATTTTCTATGGCTACACCTTC,CASSIFYGYTF
TRBV18,.,TRBJ1-1,TRBD1,TGTGCCAGCTCACGCCAACGACAGGGCAACACTGAAGCTTTCTTT,CASSRQRQGNTEAFF
TRBV6-1,.,TRBJ2-3,TRBD1,TGTGCCAGCAGTGCCGGACAGGGGAGGACAGATACGCAGTATTTT,CASSAGQGRTDTQYF
TRBV5-1,.,TRBJ2-2,.,TGCGCCAGCAGCTTGGTCTCAGTCTCCACCGGGGAGCTGTTTTTT,CASSLVSVSTGELFF
TRBV18,once,TRBJ1-1,.,TGTGCCAGCTCACCGACGGCGAACACTGAAGCTTTCTTT,CASSPTANTEAFF
TRBV5-1,.,TRBJ2-1,TRBD2,TGCGCCAGCACCTGGGCTAGCGGGGATAGTTCCTACAATGAGCAGTTCTTC,CASTWASGDSSYNEQFF
TRBV7-9,.,TRBJ2-7,.,TGTGCCAGCAGCTTAGCGCCAGGGTACTACGAGCAGTACTTC,CASSLAPGYYEQYF
TRBV4-1,.,TRBJ2-7,.,TGCGCCAGCAGCCGAGGGTATAGGGGAGAAGGGTACGAGCAGTACTTC,CASSRGYRGEGYEQYF
TRBV6-5,.,TRBJ2-7,.,TGTGCCAGCAGTCCGCCTACAGGCGAGCAGTACTTC,CASSPPTGEQYF
TRBV5-1,.,TRBJ2-7,.,TGCGCCAGCAGCCCCGGACGGGACGGCAACGAGCAGTACTTC,CASSPGRDGNEQYF
TRBV6-1,.,TRBJ2-3,.,TGTGCCAGCAGTGGTCAGGTTCACACAGATACGCAGTATTTT,CASSGQVHTDTQYF
TRBV19,.,TRBJ1-1,TRBD1,TGTGCCAGTAGTCTAAGACAGGGCGACACTGAAGCTTTCTTT,CASSLRQGDTEAFF
TRBV7-9,.,TRBJ2-1,TRBD2,TGTGCCAGCAGCGCCCGGACTAGCAGTTACAATGAGCAGTTCTTC,CASSARTSSYNEQFF
TRBV6-5,few,TRBJ2-2,TRBD1,TGTGCCAGCAGGGACAGGGGTGACACCGGGGAGCTGTTTTTT,CASRDRGDTGELFF
TRBV2,.,TRBJ1-1,TRBD1,TGTGCCAGCAGTGACCGGCAGGGGGCGACTGAAGCTTTCTTT,CASSDRQGATEAFF
TRBV6-6,.,TRBJ2-1,.,TGTGCCAGCAGTTATACAGACACCGGGGGCGATGAGCAGTTCTTC,CASSYTDTGGDEQFF
TRBV7-9,.,TRBJ1-4,.,TGTGCCAGCAGCTTAGGGACGCGAACCGAAAAACTGTTTTTT,CASSLGTRTEKLFF
TRBV5-1,.,TRBJ2-3,TRBD1,TGCGCCAGCAGCTGGGGTGGACAGGGGACGGATACGCAGTATTTT,CASSWGGQGTDTQYF
TRBV6-5,.,TRBJ2-5,TRBD1,TGTGCCAGCAAACGACAGGGCCAAGAGACCCAGTACTTC,CASKRQGQETQYF
TRBV23-1,.,TRBJ2-1,.,TGCGCCAGCAGTCAATCCCCCCGGACCAGCCATGGGTACAATGAGCAGTTCTTC,CASSQSPRTSHGYNEQFF
TRBV5-1,.,TRBJ2-3,.,TGCGCCAGCAGCTTTCCCAGCGGCGGCACAGATACGCAGTATTTT,CASSFPSGGTDTQYF
TRBV27,.,TRBJ2-2,.,TGTGCCAGCAGTCCTCACACCTTAATAGCGAACACCGGGGAGCTGTTTTTT,CASSPHTLIANTGELFF
TRBV7-8,.,TRBJ2-1,TRBD1,TGTGCCAGCAGAACTGTACTGGGACAGGGACCCAATGAGCAGTTCTTC,CASRTVLGQGPNEQFF
TRBV19,.,TRBJ1-2,.,TGTGCCAGTAGTATAAGGGTTCGTGGGGAGGATGGCTACACCTTC,CASSIRVRGEDGYTF
TRBV9,.,TRBJ1-3,.,TGTGCCAGCAGCCCTACTCCGGGACAAGGAAACACCATATATTTT,CASSPTPGQGNTIYF
TRBV29-1,.,TRBJ2-2,.,TGCAGCGTTGGCCCAGGAAACACCGGGGAGCTGTTTTTT,CSVGPGNTGELFF
TRBV7-2,.,TRBJ2-3,TRBD2,TGTGCCAGCAGCTTAGCACTAGCGGGGGGCACAGATACGCAGTATTTT,CASSLALAGGTDTQYF